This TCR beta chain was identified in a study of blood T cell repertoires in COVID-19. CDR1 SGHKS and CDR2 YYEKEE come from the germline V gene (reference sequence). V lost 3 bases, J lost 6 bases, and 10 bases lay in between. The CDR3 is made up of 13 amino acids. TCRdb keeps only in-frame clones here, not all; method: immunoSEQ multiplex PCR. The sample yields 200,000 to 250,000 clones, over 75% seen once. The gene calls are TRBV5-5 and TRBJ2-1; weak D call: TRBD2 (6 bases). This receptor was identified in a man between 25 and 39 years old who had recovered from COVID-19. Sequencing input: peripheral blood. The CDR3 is CASSWEVGNEQFF. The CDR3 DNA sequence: TGTGCCAGCAGCTGGGAGGTCGGCAATGAGCAGTTCTTC.